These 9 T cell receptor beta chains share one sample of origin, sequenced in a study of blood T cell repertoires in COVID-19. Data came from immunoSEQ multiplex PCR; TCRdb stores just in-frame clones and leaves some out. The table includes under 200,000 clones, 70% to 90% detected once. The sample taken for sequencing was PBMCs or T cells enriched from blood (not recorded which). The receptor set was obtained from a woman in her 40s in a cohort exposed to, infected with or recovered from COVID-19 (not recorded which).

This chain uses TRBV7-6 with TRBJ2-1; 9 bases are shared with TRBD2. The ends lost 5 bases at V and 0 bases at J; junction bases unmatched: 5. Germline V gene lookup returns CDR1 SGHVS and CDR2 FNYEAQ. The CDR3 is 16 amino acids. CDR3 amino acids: CASSPNSGSSYNEQFF. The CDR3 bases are TGTGCCAGCAGCCCAAATAGCGGGAGCTCCTACAATGAGCAGTTCTTC.

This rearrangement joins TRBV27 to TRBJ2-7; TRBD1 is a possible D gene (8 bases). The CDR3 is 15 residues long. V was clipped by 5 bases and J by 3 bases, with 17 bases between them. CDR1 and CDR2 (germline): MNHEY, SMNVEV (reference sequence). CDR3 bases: TGTGCCAGCAGTGCTCAGGGGGGGACAGGCTACGAGCAGTACTTC. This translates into CASSAQGGTGYEQYF.

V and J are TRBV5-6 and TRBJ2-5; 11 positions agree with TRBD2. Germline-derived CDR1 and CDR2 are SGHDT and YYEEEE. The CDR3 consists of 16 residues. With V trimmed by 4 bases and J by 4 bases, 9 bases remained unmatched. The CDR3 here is CASSMPLAGGRETQYF. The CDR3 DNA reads TGTGCCAGCAGCATGCCCTTAGCGGGAGGGCGAGAGACCCAGTACTTC.

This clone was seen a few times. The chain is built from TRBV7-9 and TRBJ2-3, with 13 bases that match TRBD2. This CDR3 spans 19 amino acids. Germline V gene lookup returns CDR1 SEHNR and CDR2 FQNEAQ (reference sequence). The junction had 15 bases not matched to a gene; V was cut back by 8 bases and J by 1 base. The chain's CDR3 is CASPKVGLAGEVGTDTQYF. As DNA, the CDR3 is TGTGCCAGCCCCAAGGTCGGACTAGCGGGAGAGGTCGGCACAGATACGCAGTATTTT.

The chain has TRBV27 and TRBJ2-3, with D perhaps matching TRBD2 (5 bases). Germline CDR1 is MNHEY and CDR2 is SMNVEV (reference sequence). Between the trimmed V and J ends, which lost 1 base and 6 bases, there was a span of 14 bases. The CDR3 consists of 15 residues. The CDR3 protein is CASSLWTAIEDTQYF. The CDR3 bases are TGTGCCAGCAGTTTATGGACTGCTATCGAGGATACGCAGTATTTT.

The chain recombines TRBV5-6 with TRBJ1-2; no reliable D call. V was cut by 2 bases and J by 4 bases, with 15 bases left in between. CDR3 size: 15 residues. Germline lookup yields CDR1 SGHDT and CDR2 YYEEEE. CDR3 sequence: CASSLSFVPPYGYTF. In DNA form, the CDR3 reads TGTGCCAGCAGCTTATCCTTTGTCCCTCCCTATGGCTACACCTTC.

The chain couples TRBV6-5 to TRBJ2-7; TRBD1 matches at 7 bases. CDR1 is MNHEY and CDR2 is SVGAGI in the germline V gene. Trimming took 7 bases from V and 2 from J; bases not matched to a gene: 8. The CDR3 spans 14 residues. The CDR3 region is CASTTGLITYEQYF. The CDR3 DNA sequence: TGTGCCAGCACGACAGGGTTAATTACCTACGAGCAGTACTTC.

The chain's CDR3 is CASSEWAGGNQPQHF. As DNA, the CDR3 is TGTGCCAGCAGTGAATGGGCAGGGGGGAATCAGCCCCAGCATTTT. The chain recombines TRBV6-1 with TRBJ1-5; 7 positions agree with TRBD1. With V trimmed by 2 bases and J by 4 bases, 5 bases remained unmatched. This CDR3 is 15 amino acids long. Germline loops: CDR1 MNHNS, CDR2 SASEGT.

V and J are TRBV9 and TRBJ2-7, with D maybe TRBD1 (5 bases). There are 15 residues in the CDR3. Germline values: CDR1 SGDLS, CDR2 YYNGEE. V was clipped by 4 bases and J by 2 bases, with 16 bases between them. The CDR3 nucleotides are TGTGCCAGCAGCAATGGGCAGGGTGGGACCTACGAGCAGTACTTC. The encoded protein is CASSNGQGGTYEQYF.